This TCR beta chain was recovered during a study of T cell changes during pregnancy in multiple sclerosis. The CDR3 contains 15 residues. Germline CDR1 reads SGHDT; CDR2 reads YYEEEE. The germline V and J ends were trimmed by 5 bases and 1 base, with 13 bases remaining between them. Assay: immunoSEQ multiplex PCR; the TCRdb copy retains only in-frame clones and omits some. The sample holds more than 85,000 clones, around 90% seen once. The chain recombines TRBV5-6 with TRBJ2-1; possible D gene TRBD2, 6 bases. Source: peripheral blood, taken in the second trimester of pregnancy. This receptor was obtained from a female donor with multiple sclerosis, enrolled in a pregnancy study. CDR3 nucleotide sequence: TGTGCCAGCAGGGGCGGGGTCTCGTCCTACAATGAGCAGTTCTTC. It is translated as CASRGGVSSYNEQFF.